Listed here are 5 T cell receptor beta chains from one sample, sequenced in a study of PD-1 blockade in classical Hodgkin lymphoma. Generated by immunoSEQ multiplex PCR, the TCRdb table keeps only in-frame clones and is missing some. The sample contains around 50,000 clones, around 90% of which appear only once. The sample's time point: cycle 4 day 1 (C4D1), after around six weeks of nivolumab. Each patient relapsed following autologous stem cell transplantation, and prior brentuximab vedotin exposure differed. This sample comprised peripheral blood mononuclear cells (PBMCs), obtained before the fourth cycle of nivolumab. The receptors originated from a human donor with classical Hodgkin lymphoma.

This clone was seen only a few times. This chain connects TRBV2 to TRBJ2-4; possible D gene TRBD1, 5 bases. The germline CDR1 and CDR2 sequences are SNHLY and FYNNEI. CDR3 length: 14 residues. The ends were cut back, 4 bases at V and 4 bases at J, with 11 bases in the middle. For the CDR3, the DNA is TGTGCCAGCAGTGTACAGGCGCGGAAAAACATTCAGTACTTC. Residues: CASSVQARKNIQYF.

This chain joins TRBV4-1 and TRBJ2-7; TRBD1 matches at 8 bases. Trimming cost V 0 bases and J 5 bases; bases outside gene matches: 9. The CDR3 runs 16 residues. Per the germline V gene, CDR1 is MGHRA and CDR2 is YSYEKL. The CDR3 nucleotides read TGCGCCAGCAGCCAAGATACCCGGGACAGGTGGAACGAGCAGTACTTC. It specifies CASSQDTRDRWNEQYF.

This chain links TRBV10-2 with TRBJ2-7; D remains unclear. The CDR3 has 11 amino acids. CDR1 and CDR2 from the germline V gene are WSHSY and SAAADI. V was trimmed by 6 bases and J by 2 bases, leaving 5 bases between them. The CDR3 DNA sequence: TGCGCCAGCAGCGGTACCTACGAGCAGTACTTC. It encodes CASSGTYEQYF.

V usage is TRBV9 and J usage is TRBJ1-3; 9 bases line up with TRBD1. J lost 4 bases, V lost 3 bases, and 2 bases had no gene match. This CDR3 is 14 amino acids long. Germline V lookup: CDR1 SGDLS, CDR2 YYNGEE. This CDR3 reads CASSAGQGGNTIYF. Written as DNA, the CDR3 is TGTGCCAGCAGCGCCGGACAGGGGGGAAACACCATATATTTT.

The V call is TRBV29-1, the J call TRBJ2-7; D is unresolved. The CDR3 runs 13 residues. Trimming pared 4 bases from V and 5 bases from J, leaving 15 bases between. Germline V CDR1 and CDR2: SQVTM, ANQGSEA. In DNA form, the CDR3 reads TGCAGCGTTGGGTCAGCTCTACACCACGAGCAGTACTTC. Protein sequence: CSVGSALHHEQYF.